The 26 T cell receptor beta chains given below trace back to one sample, sequenced in a study of immune heterogeneity within non-small cell lung tumors. Multiplex PCR was performed with 32 V and 13 J primers, and it amplified TCR beta CDR3. MiXCR, run by TCRdb on the multiplex PCR reads, gives a single entry per CDR3 protein. The sample carries about 4,300 distinct CDR3 sequences, roughly 21% recorded once. Template input was genomic DNA from bulk tumor (roughly 630 ng per sample). Multiple widely separated biopsies were taken from each primary tumor at surgery. Untreated, newly diagnosed non-small cell lung cancer patients underwent curative surgery. The sample comprised lung tumor tissue. The receptors were sampled from a man in his 70s with non-small cell lung cancer.

This clonotype came up a few times. The chain links TRBV20-1 to TRBJ1-2, with a tentative D call TRBD1 (6 bases). The CDR3 extends over 16 amino acids. V was clipped by 5 bases and J by 6 bases, with 25 bases between them. The V gene's germline CDR1 is DFQATT and CDR2 SNEGSKA (reference sequence). CDR3 amino acids: CSAHLPQGPVGDGYTF. The DNA of the CDR3 is TGCAGTGCTCACCTTCCCCAGGGGCCGGTAGGAGATGGCTACACCTTC.

The rearrangement links TRBV2 to TRBJ2-3; no reliable D call. The CDR3 has 14 residues. Trimming removed 7 bases from V and 2 bases from J, with 13 bases in between. Germline loops: CDR1 SNHLY, CDR2 FYNNEI. In DNA, the CDR3 is TGTGCCAGCAAGGAAGGCAGAAACACAGATACGCAGTATTTT. Translation: CASKEGRNTDTQYF.

This clonotype has just one count. The gene calls are TRBV6-2 or TRBV6-3 and TRBJ2-7; D gene unclear. Trimming stripped 6 bases from V and 6 bases from J, with 12 bases between. The CDR3 loop spans 12 amino acids. Germline-derived CDR1 and CDR2 are MNHEY and SVGEGT. The CDR3 here is CASRTGPLEQYF. CDR3 DNA sequence: TGTGCCAGCAGGACCGGGCCCCTCGAGCAGTACTTC.

The V gene is TRBV4-1, the J gene TRBJ1-6; D might be TRBD1 (6 bases). The length of the CDR3 is 16 residues. CDR1 and CDR2 from the germline V gene are MGHRA and YSYEKL. Trimming cost V 3 bases and J 2 bases, with 11 bases left between them. The CDR3 region has the DNA TGCGCCAGCAGCCACCCAGGGGTAACCTATAATTCACCCCTCCACTTT. It codes for CASSHPGVTYNSPLHF.

This sequence joins TRBV27 and TRBJ2-2; the match to TRBD1 covers 9 bases. The V segment lost 5 bases and the J segment 10 bases; nucleotides outside the gene matches: 17. The CDR3 totals 17 residues. Germline V lookup: CDR1 MNHEY, CDR2 SMNVEV (reference sequence). The CDR3 reads CASSPSAQGAYGVELFF. CDR3 nucleotides: TGTGCCAGCAGTCCCTCAGCACAGGGGGCATATGGCGTGGAGCTGTTTTTT.

The chain couples TRBV9 to TRBJ2-2, with 7 bases identical to TRBD1. Germline V lookup: CDR1 SGDLS, CDR2 YYNGEE. The CDR3 has 16 amino acids. Trimming at V came to 4 bases and at J to 5 bases, leaving 11 bases not matched to a gene. CDR3 protein: CASSSHPAGGTGELFF. CDR3 nucleotides: TGTGCCAGCAGCTCCCATCCGGCAGGGGGTACCGGGGAGCTGTTTTTT.

This clonotype is labeled medium-sized (0.01 to 0.1%). The gene calls are TRBV19 and TRBJ1-5; weak D call: TRBD1 (5 bases). The V and J ends lost 2 bases and 6 bases respectively, with 17 bases between them. Germline assignment: CDR1 LNHDA and CDR2 SQIVND (reference sequence). The CDR3 runs 16 residues. For the CDR3, the DNA is TGTGCCAGTAGTATACGGCAGGGCGCGATACGTCAGCCCCAGCATTTT. Protein product: CASSIRQGAIRQPQHF.

Remarks on this clonotype: A much more abundant neighbour one base away suggests this may be a read error. The V gene is TRBV24-1, the J gene TRBJ2-7; possibly TRBD1 or TRBD2 for D (5 bases each). Germline V gene data show CDR1 as KGHDR and CDR2 as SFDVKD. V was pared by 12 bases and J by 6 bases, with 23 bases between. CDR3 length: 14 residues. The CDR3 here is CAAFLPSPGLEQYF. The DNA of the CDR3 is TGTGCCGCCTTTCTGCCTTCCCCGGGGCTCGAGCAGTACTTC.

This clonotype qualifies as medium-sized. This chain uses TRBV6-2 or TRBV6-3 with TRBJ2-1; a possible D gene is TRBD2 (6 bases). V dropped 5 bases and J dropped 9 bases, with 11 bases sitting between them. This CDR3 has 12 amino acids. CDR1 and CDR2 from the germline V gene are MNHEY and SVGEGT. CDR3 region: CASSPRRGEQFF. CDR3 DNA sequence: TGTGCCAGCAGTCCCCGGAGGGGTGAGCAGTTCTTC.

There are a few counts of this clonotype. This sequence joins TRBV11-2 and TRBJ2-1; the match to TRBD2 covers 7 bases. The CDR3 is 14 residues long. Per germline, CDR1 SGHAT and CDR2 FQNNGV. Losses at the gene ends were 7 bases for V and 3 bases for J; bases not matched to a gene: 6. Here the CDR3 reads CASTPLAVYNEQFF. The CDR3 DNA is TGTGCCAGCACCCCTCTAGCGGTCTACAATGAGCAGTTCTTC.

The gene calls are TRBV6-1 and TRBJ2-4; D call uncertain. Deletions cut 5 bases from V and 8 bases from J, with 13 bases between. Per the germline V gene, CDR1 is MNHNS and CDR2 is SASEGT. The CDR3 is 13 residues long. The CDR3 loop reads CASSLGGWDIQYF. The CDR3 bases are TGTGCCAGCAGTCTCGGTGGGTGGGACATTCAGTACTTC.

By proportion, this clonotype is medium-sized (0.01 to 0.1%). The V gene is TRBV4-1, the J gene TRBJ2-4, with D hard to call. This CDR3 comprises 13 residues. Germline CDR1 is MGHRA and CDR2 is YSYEKL. Trimming pared 10 bases from V and 0 bases from J, leaving 10 bases between. Here the CDR3 reads CATGDLAKNIQYF. The CDR3 nucleotides are TGCGCCACGGGTGACCTAGCCAAAAACATTCAGTACTTC.

This clonotype is judged medium-sized. J is TRBJ1-1 and V is TRBV18; the D is unclear. Trimming left V 0 bases short and J 2 bases short, with 13 bases between. The CDR3 is 16 residues long. Germline loops: CDR1 KGHSH, CDR2 LQKENI. In DNA, the CDR3 is TGTGCCAGCTCACCACCGTCTGCAGGCAAAAACACTGAAGCTTTCTTT. Residues: CASSPPSAGKNTEAFF.

By share of the sample, this clonotype is medium-sized. This chain connects TRBV20-1 to TRBJ2-7; 8 nucleotides match TRBD1. The germline CDR1 and CDR2 sequences are DFQATT and SNEGSKA (reference sequence). V lost 6 bases to trimming and J lost 6 bases; unmatched junction nucleotides: 4. This CDR3 spans 11 amino acids. The CDR3 DNA follows: TGCAGTGCGAGGACAGGGTCCGAGCAGTACTTC. Translating gives CSARTGSEQYF.

In this sample, this clonotype turned up a few times. The rearrangement joins TRBV5-1 to TRBJ1-1; D is possibly TRBD1 (5 bases). CDR1 and CDR2 from the germline V gene are SGHRS and YFSETQ. This CDR3 is 13 amino acids long. Trimming shortened V by 7 bases and J by 6 bases, and 16 bases separated the two germline ends. The CDR3 here is CASGVMGVPEAFF. CDR3 nucleotides: TGCGCCAGCGGTGTTATGGGGGTGCCTGAAGCTTTCTTT.

In this sample, this clonotype turned up a few times. This may be a read error: a much more frequent sequence differs by one nucleotide. The J gene is TRBJ1-5, the V gene TRBV27, with D maybe TRBD1 (5 bases). The CDR3 is 14 residues long. The V gene lost 10 bases and the J gene lost 2 bases, with 15 bases spanning the gap. Germline CDR1 reads MNHEY; CDR2 reads SMNVEV (reference sequence). Here the CDR3 DNA reads TGTGCCATCGGGGCATTTTCGGGCAATCAGCCCCAGCATTTT. Protein sequence: CAIGAFSGNQPQHF.

By share, this clonotype counts as medium-sized. The V and J genes are TRBV7-2 and TRBJ1-2; D unresolved. Germline V CDR1 and CDR2: SGHTA, FQGNSA. The CDR3 sequence is 15 residues long. Trimming shortened V by 1 base and J by 3 bases, and 12 bases separated the two germline ends. The CDR3 protein is CASSLGSASYYGYTF. CDR3 DNA: TGTGCCAGCAGCTTAGGTTCGGCCAGCTACTATGGCTACACCTTC.

V usage is TRBV6-1 and J usage is TRBJ2-5; 9 bases match TRBD1. CDR1 is MNHNS, CDR2 SASEGT, per germline. J lost 4 bases, V lost 6 bases, and 3 bases had no gene match. The CDR3 consists of 13 residues. The CDR3 coding sequence is TGTGCCAGCAGCTTGGGACAGGGAGAGACCCAGTACTTC. It encodes CASSLGQGETQYF.

Of note for this clonotype: This may be a read error: a much more frequent sequence differs by one nucleotide. No conserved phenylalanine or tryptophan ends this CDR3, so it is likely a read error. This chain joins TRBV27 and TRBJ2-7, with 7 nucleotides matching TRBD1. The germline gives CDR1 MNHEY, CDR2 SMNVEV (reference sequence). The CDR3 has 15 residues. With V trimmed by 3 bases and J by 4 bases, 9 bases remained unmatched. The CDR3 loop reads CASSLYGTAPYEQYL. The CDR3 DNA reads TGTGCCAGCAGTTTGTATGGGACAGCCCCTTACGAGCAGTACCTC.

To note about this clonotype: One end of the junction fails to match germline, which may point to a read error. The J gene is TRBJ2-3, the V gene TRBV9; TRBD2 is a possible D gene (6 bases). CDR1 SGDLS and CDR2 YYNGEE come from the germline V gene. The CDR3 contains 15 residues. The CDR3 DNA reads as TGTGCCATCAGCGTGGGACTTTTGGGAACAGATACGCAGTATTTT. Residues: CAISVGLLGTDTQYF.

Relative to its sample, this clonotype is medium-sized. V and J are TRBV7-2 and TRBJ1-1; D gene uncertain. This CDR3 contains 12 residues. Germline V gene lookup returns CDR1 SGHTA and CDR2 FQGNSA. V was trimmed by 0 bases and J by 7 bases, leaving 6 bases between them. CDR3 nucleotide sequence: TGTGCCAGCAGCTTAGCGAGGCTTGAAGCTTTCTTT. As protein: CASSLARLEAFF. The whole variable domain, filled in from reference TRBV7-2 and TRBJ1-1, reads GAGVSQSPSNKVTEKGKDVELRCDPISGHTALYWYRQSLGQGLEFLIYFQGNSAPDKSGLPSDRFSAERTGGSVSTLTIQRTQQEDSAVYLCASSLARLEAFFGQGTRLTVV.

This clonotype was counted a single time. This clone may be a read error of a much larger clone one base away. V is TRBV7-9 and J is TRBJ2-7; D is undetermined. Per germline, CDR1 SEHNR and CDR2 FQNEAQ (reference sequence). V lost 5 bases, J lost 1 base, and 9 bases lay in between. The CDR3 covers 13 residues. CDR3 DNA: TGTGCCAGCAGCGAGATAGGTTCCTACGAGCAGTACTTC. It specifies CASSEIGSYEQYF. Using reference TRBV7-9 and TRBJ2-7 for the parts outside the CDR3, the full variable domain is DTGVSQNPRHKITKRGQNVTFRCDPISEHNRLYWYRQTLGQGPEFLTYFQNEAQLEKSRLLSDRFSAERPKGSFSTLEIQRTEQGDSAMYLCASSEIGSYEQYFGPGTRLTVT.

This clonotype appeared a few times. The chain links TRBV14 to TRBJ1-1; D is unresolved. Trimming left V 3 bases short and J 2 bases short, with 7 bases between. Germline values: CDR1 SGHDN, CDR2 FVKESK. The CDR3 totals 13 residues. The CDR3 nucleotides are TGTGCCAGCAGCCAGTCCCTCAACACTGAAGCTTTCTTT. The encoded protein is CASSQSLNTEAFF.

The chain has TRBV3-1 and TRBJ2-5, with D possibly being TRBD2 (6 bases). Trimming took off 0 bases at V and 3 bases at J, with 14 bases between the two ends. Per germline, CDR1 LGHDT and CDR2 YNNKEL (reference sequence). The CDR3 is made up of 16 amino acids. The DNA of the CDR3 is TGTGCCAGCAGCCAAGATCGGGGAGCGGGTGAAGAGACCCAGTACTTC. It encodes CASSQDRGAGEETQYF.

The chain employs TRBV7-6 and TRBJ2-1; tentative D call: TRBD1 (6 bases). V gave up 1 base and J gave up 3 bases, with 10 bases separating them. Per the germline V gene, CDR1 is SGHVS and CDR2 is FNYEAQ. The CDR3 covers 15 residues. The CDR3 spells CASSLVGAGYNEQFF. CDR3 nucleotides: TGTGCCAGCAGCTTAGTGGGGGCAGGCTACAATGAGCAGTTCTTC.

This clonotype was picked up a small number of times. Its ends do not fully match the called genes, so a read error is possible. This chain connects TRBV6-2 or TRBV6-3 to TRBJ2-7, with 7 bases aligning to TRBD1. Germline loops: CDR1 MNHEY, CDR2 SVGEGT. The length of the CDR3 is 15 residues. DNA for the CDR3: TGTGTCAGCAGTTCAAACAGGGGCGTAGCCTACGAGCAGTACTTC. It codes for CVSSSNRGVAYEQYF.